The entry below gives a single T cell receptor (beta chain) sequence along with its context. Its target is unknown. The V segment lost 0 bases and the J segment 9 bases; nucleotides outside the gene matches: 11. Looked up from germline, CDR1 is SGDLS and CDR2 is YYNGEE. The CDR3 length is 17 residues. The study sampled nominally healthy donors, though unrecorded immune exposures were likely. This entry comes from a study of cytomegalovirus exposure and HLA in healthy donors. Whole-study results and caveats: V- and J-gene trimming in TCR beta was tied to a missense DCLRE1C variant by an analysis performed later.

PCR primers comprised 60 Vbeta and 13 Jbeta primers. This table comes from immunoSEQ multiplex PCR, and its TCRdb copy is limited to in-frame clones, with some not included. The listing contains fewer than 85,000 clones. Sequencing input: PBMCs. The chain couples TRBV9 to TRBJ2-1; 11 bases line up with TRBD2. The origin of this receptor is a man aged 25 to 45 in good health and CMV-seronegative. The CDR3 loop is CASSVATGLAGGGEQFF. The CDR3 nucleotides read TGTGCCAGCAGCGTAGCTACGGGTCTAGCGGGAGGTGGTGAGCAGTTCTTC.